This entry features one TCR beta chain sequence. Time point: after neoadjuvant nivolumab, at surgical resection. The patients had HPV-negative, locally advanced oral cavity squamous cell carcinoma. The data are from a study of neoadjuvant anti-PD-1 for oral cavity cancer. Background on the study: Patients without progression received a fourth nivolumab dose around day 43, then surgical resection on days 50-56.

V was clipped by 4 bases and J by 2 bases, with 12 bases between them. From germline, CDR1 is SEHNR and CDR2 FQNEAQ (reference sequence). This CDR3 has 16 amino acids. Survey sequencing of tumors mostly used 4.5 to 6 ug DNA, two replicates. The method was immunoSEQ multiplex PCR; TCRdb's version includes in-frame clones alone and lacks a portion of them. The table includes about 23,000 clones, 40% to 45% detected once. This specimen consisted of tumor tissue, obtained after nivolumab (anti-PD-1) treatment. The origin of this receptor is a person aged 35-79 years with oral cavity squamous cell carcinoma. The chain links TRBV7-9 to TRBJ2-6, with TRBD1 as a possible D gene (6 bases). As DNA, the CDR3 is TGTGCCAGCAGCTCAACAGGGATAGCTGGGGCCAACGTCCTGACTTTC. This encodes CASSSTGIAGANVLTF. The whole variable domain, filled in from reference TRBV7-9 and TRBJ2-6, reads DTGVSQNPRHKITKRGQNVTFRCDPISEHNRLYWYRQTLGQGPEFLTYFQNEAQLEKSRLLSDRFSAERPKGSFSTLEIQRTEQGDSAMYLCASSSTGIAGANVLTFGAGSRLTVL.